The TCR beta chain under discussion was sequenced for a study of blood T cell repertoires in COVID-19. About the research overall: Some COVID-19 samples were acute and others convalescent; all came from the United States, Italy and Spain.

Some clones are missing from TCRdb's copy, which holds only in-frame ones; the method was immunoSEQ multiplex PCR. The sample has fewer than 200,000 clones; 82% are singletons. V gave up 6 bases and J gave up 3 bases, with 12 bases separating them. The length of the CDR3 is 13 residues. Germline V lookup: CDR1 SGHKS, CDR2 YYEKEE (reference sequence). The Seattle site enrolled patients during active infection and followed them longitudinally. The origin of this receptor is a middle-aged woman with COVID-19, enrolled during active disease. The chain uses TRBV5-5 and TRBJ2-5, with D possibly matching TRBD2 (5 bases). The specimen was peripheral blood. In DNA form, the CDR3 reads TGTGCCAGCAATCGGGGTGGGGAAGAGACCCAGTACTTC. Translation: CASNRGGEETQYF.